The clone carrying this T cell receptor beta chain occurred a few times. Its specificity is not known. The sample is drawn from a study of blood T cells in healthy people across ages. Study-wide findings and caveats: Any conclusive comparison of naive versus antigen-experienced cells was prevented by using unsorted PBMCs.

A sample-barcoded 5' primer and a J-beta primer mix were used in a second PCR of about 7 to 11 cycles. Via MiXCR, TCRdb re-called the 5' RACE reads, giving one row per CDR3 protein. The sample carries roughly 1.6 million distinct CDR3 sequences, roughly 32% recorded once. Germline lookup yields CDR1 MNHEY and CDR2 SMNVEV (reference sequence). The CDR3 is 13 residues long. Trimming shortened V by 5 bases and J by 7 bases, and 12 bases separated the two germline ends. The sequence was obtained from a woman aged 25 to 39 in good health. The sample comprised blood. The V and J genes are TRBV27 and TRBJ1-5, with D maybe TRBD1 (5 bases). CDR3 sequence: CASSQGTGQPQHF. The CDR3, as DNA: TGTGCCAGCAGTCAGGGAACCGGGCAGCCCCAGCATTTT.